This TCR beta chain was observed in a study of OX40 agonist ivuxolimab in advanced cancers. Broadly, across the study: Ivuxolimab was a fully human IgG2 agonistic monoclonal antibody targeting the costimulatory receptor OX40 (CD134). Intravenous ivuxolimab was administered to patients every 2 weeks at six dose levels: 0.01, 0.1, 0.3, 1.5, 3 and 10 mg/kg. Of the approximately 50 patients in dose escalation, some 20 had hepatocellular carcinoma, some 15 had melanoma, 9 had renal cell carcinoma and 9 had head and neck cancer. In the dose-escalation cohort, over 65% of patients were male, and the mean age was approximately 60 years, with a range of 23 to 79. Prior anti-PD-1, anti-PD-L1 or anti-CTLA-4 therapy was permitted, and 40% of dose-escalation patients had received checkpoint inhibitors. Partial responses were achieved by three dose-escalation patients, of whom one had hepatocellular carcinoma and two had cutaneous melanoma. The purpose of peripheral TCRbeta sequencing was to test whether ivuxolimab changed TCR sequence diversity and led to clonal T-cell expansion. The paper covers the monotherapy dose-escalation part of the phase I ivuxolimab trial, which included N ≈ 57 patients.

The germline V and J ends show losses of 1 base and 5 bases respectively, and no gene match explains 7 bases of the junction. According to the germline V gene, CDR1 reads SGHTA and CDR2 reads FQGNSA. The CDR3 has 15 amino acids, counting the end cysteine and phenylalanine. CDR3 DNA is the only sequence kept; it has 45 bases, read in frame from the first base. The trial excluded patients who had a history of autoimmune disease or who were on systemic immunosuppression. Peripheral blood for TCR sequencing was collected from all dose cohorts at baseline, on cycle 4 day 1, and on cycle 7 day 1. The samples were taken from a phase I, first-in-human, multicenter, open-label dose-escalation trial of ivuxolimab. The trial enrolled adults with locally advanced or metastatic head and neck squamous cell, hepatocellular, melanoma or renal cell carcinoma. Before TCR sequencing, CD4+ T cells and CD8+ T cells from peripheral blood were sorted into separate populations.

A note on this clone: Its antigen specificity is not known. The sample holds no much larger clone one base away, and base qualities are not on file.

General conclusions and limits of the study: After ivuxolimab, expanded clones were on average more numerous among CD8+ T cells than among CD4+ T cells. Low levels of normalized T-cell clonal expansion were also seen in some patients who did not respond. Which antigens the clonally expanded peripheral T cells were specific for was not determined. At doses of 0.1 to 3.0 mg/kg, clonal expansion of both CD4+ and CD8+ blood T cells was observed from baseline to week 6. In the 0.1-3.0 mg/kg groups, partial responders were among the patients with the lowest normalized peripheral clonal expansion, particularly in CD8+ T cells.

Genomic DNA was extracted from sorted cells for sequencing of the TCRbeta CDR3 region. The immunoSEQ Assay was used to sequence the TCRbeta CDR3 regions. TCRdb mirrors the immuneACCESS table, restricted to in-frame sequences. Some clones are absent from its copies; in checked studies, under half trace to an unresolved V gene, and the reason for the others is unknown. A total of approximately 70,000 clones appear in this sample, around 89% of them only once. Of the sample, more than 0.85% falls within the top ten clones. This receptor was obtained from an adult with an advanced solid tumor such as melanoma, head and neck, liver or kidney cancer. The V and J genes are TRBV7-2 and TRBJ2-5; TRBD2 fits 7 bases in the junction. The source was CD4+ or CD8+ T cells sorted from blood, collected in a trial of the OX40 agonist ivuxolimab. The DNA sequence is as follows: TGTGCCAGCAGCTTAGTTGCGGGAGAGCGTGAGACCCAGTACTTC. Its product reads: CASSLVAGERETQYF.